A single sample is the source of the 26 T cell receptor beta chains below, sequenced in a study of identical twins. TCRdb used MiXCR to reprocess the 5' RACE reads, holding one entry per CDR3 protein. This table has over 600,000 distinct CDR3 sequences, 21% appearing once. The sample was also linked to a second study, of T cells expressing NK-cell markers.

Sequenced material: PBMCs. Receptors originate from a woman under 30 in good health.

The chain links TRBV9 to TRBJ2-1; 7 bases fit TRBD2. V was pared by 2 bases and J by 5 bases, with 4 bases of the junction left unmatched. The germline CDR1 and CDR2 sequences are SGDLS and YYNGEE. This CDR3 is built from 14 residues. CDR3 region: CASSVASGNNEQFF. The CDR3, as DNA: TGTGCCAGCAGCGTCGCTAGCGGAAACAATGAGCAGTTCTTC.

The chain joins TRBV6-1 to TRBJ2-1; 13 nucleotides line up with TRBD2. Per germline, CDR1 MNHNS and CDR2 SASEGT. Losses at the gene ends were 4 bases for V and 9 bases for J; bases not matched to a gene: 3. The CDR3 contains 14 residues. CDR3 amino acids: CASSGLAGGGEQFF. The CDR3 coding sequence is TGTGCCAGCAGTGGACTAGCGGGAGGAGGTGAGCAGTTCTTC.

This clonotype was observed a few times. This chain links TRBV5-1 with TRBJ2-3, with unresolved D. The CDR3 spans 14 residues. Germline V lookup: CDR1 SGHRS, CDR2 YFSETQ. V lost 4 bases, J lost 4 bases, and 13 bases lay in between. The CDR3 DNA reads TGCGCCAGCAGCCTCGCGAGGCCCCCAGATACGCAGTATTTT. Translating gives CASSLARPPDTQYF.

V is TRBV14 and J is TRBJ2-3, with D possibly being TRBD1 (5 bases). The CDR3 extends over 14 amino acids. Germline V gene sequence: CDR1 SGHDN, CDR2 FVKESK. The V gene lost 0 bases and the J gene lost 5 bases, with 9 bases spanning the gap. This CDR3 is CASSQEGAGDTQYF. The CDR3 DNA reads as TGTGCCAGCAGCCAAGAAGGGGCCGGAGATACGCAGTATTTT.

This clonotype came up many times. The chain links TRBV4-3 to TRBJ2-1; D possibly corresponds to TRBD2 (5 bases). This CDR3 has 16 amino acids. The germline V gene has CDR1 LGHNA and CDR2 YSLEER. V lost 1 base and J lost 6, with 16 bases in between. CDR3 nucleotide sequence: TGCGCCAGCAGCCAAGGTAGTAGCGTTTTCCCCAATGAGCAGTTCTTC. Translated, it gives CASSQGSSVFPNEQFF.

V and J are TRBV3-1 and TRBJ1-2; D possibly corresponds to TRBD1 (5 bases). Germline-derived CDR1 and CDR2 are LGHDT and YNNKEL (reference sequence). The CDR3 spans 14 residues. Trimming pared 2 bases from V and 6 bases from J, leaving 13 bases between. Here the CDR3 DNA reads TGTGCCAGCAGCCAAAGGGGTGGAGCCGATGGCTACACCTTC. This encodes CASSQRGGADGYTF.

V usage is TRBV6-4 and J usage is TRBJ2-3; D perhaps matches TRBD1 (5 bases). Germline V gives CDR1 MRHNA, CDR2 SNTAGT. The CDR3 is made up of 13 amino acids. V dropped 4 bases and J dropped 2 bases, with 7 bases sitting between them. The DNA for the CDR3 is TGTGCCAGCAGTGCAGGGAACACAGATACGCAGTATTTT. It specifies CASSAGNTDTQYF.

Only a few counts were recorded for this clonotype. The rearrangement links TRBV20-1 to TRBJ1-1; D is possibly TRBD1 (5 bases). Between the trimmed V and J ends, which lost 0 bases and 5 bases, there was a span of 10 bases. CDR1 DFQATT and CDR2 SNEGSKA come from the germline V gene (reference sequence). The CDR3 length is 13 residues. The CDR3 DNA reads TGCAGTGCTAGAGATCCCCAGGGAACTGAAGCTTTCTTT. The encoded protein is CSARDPQGTEAFF.

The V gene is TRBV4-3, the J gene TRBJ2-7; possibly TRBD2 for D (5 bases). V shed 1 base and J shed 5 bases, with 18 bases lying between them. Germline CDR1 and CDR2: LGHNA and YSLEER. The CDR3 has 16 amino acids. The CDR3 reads CASSQAGEGGRHEQYF. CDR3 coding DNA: TGCGCCAGCAGCCAAGCTGGTGAAGGCGGGCGTCACGAGCAGTACTTC.

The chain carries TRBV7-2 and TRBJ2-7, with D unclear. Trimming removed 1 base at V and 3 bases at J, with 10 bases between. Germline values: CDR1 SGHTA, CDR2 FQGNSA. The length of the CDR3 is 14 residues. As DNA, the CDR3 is TGTGCCAGCAGCTTAGGAGTAGAGTACTACGAGCAGTACTTC. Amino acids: CASSLGVEYYEQYF.

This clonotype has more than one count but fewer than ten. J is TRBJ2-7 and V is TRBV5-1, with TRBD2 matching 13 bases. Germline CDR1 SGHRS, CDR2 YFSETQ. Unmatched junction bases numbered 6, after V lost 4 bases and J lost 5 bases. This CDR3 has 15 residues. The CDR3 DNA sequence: TGCGCCAGCAGCCCCTCCGGGACTAGCGGGAACGAGCAGTACTTC. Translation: CASSPSGTSGNEQYF.

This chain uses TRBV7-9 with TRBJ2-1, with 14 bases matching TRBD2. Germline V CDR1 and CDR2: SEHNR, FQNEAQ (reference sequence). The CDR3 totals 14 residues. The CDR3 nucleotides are TGTTCTGGGACTAGCGGGAGTATGGACAATGAGCAGTTCTTC. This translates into CSGTSGSMDNEQFF.

CDR3 coding DNA: TGCAGTGCTAGTACAGGGGAAATCCACGAGCAGTACTTC. This encodes CSASTGEIHEQYF. This chain joins TRBV20-1 and TRBJ2-7; the match to TRBD1 covers 7 bases. Germline V gene data show CDR1 as DFQATT and CDR2 as SNEGSKA (reference sequence). J lost 5 bases, V lost 3 bases, and 7 bases had no gene match. CDR3 length equals 13 residues.

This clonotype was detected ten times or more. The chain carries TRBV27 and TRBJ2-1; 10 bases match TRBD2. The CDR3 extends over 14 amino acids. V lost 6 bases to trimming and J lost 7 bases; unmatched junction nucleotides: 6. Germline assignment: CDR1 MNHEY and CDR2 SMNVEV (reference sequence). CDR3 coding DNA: TGTGCCAGCAGAAATCTAGCGGGAGCGAATGAGCAGTTCTTC. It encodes CASRNLAGANEQFF.

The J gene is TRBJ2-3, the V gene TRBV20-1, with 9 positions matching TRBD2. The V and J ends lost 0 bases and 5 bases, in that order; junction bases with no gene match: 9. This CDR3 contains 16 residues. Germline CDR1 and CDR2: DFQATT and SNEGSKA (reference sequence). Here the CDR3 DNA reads TGCAGTGCTAGAGATCCCGCGGGAGGGCATGGAGATACGCAGTATTTT. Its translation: CSARDPAGGHGDTQYF.

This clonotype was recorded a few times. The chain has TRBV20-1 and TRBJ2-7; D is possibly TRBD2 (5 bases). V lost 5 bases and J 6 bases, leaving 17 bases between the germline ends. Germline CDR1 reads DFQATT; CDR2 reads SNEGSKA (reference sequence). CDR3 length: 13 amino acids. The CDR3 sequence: CSAPKEGAGEQYF. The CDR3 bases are TGCAGTGCTCCAAAAGAGGGCGCGGGCGAGCAGTACTTC.

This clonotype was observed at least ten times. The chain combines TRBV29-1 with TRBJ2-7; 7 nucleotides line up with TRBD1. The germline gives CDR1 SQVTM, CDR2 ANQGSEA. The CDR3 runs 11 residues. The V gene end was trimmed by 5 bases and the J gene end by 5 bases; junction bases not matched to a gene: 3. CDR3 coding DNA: TGCAGCGTTAAGACAGGGAACGAGCAGTACTTC. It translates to CSVKTGNEQYF.

The DNA of the CDR3 is TGTGCCAGCTTGCCGATACCCCGAGGTATAACTGAAGCTTTCTTT. This sequence encodes CASLPIPRGITEAFF. The chain carries TRBV7-9 and TRBJ1-1; D not resolved. CDR1 is SEHNR and CDR2 is FQNEAQ in the germline V gene (reference sequence). Trimming stripped 8 bases from V and 5 bases from J, with 21 bases between. The CDR3 totals 15 residues.

Written as DNA, the CDR3 is TGCAGCGTTGGAGGTGGAGTAGCGGGAGACGAGCAGTACTTC. Its protein is CSVGGGVAGDEQYF. The rearrangement joins TRBV29-1 to TRBJ2-7; 9 bases align to TRBD2. CDR3 length: 14 amino acids. Germline loops: CDR1 SQVTM, CDR2 ANQGSEA. The junction had 9 bases not matched to a gene; V was cut back by 4 bases and J by 5 bases.

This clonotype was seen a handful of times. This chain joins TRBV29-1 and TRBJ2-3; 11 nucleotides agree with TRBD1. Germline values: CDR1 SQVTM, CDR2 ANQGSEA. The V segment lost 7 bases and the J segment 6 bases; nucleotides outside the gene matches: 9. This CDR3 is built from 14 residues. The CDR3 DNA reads TGCAGCGGTGGCGGGACAGGGGGAGCGGATACGCAGTATTTT. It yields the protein CSGGGTGGADTQYF.

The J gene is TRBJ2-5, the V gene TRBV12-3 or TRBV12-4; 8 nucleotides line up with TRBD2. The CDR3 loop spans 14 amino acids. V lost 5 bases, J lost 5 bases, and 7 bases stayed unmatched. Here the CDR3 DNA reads TGTGCCAGCAGTCAGAGCGGGGGAGAGGAGACCCAGTACTTC. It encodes CASSQSGGEETQYF.

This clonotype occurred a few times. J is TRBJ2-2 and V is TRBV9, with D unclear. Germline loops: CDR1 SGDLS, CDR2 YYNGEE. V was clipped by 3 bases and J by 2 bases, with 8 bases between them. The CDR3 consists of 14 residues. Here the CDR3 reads CASSAVGNTGELFF. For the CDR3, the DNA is TGTGCCAGCAGCGCTGTGGGAAACACCGGGGAGCTGTTTTTT.

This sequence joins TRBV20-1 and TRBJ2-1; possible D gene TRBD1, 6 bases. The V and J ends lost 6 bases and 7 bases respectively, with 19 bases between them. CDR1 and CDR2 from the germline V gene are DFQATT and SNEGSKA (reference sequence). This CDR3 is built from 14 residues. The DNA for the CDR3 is TGCAGTGCGGACAGACCGGGAACCTCTAATGAGCAGTTCTTC. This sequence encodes CSADRPGTSNEQFF.

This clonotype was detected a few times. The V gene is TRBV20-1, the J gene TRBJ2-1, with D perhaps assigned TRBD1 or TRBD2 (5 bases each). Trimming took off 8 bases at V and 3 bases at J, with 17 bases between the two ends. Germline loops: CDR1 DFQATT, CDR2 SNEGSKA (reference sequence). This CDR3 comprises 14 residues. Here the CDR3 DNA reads TGCAGTACGATCAACCGGGACCACTACAATGAGCAGTTCTTC. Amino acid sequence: CSTINRDHYNEQFF.

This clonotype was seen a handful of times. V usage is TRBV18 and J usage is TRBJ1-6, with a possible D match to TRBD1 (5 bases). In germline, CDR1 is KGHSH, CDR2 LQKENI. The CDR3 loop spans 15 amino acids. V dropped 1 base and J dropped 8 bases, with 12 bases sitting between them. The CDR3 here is CASSPRQGVDSPLHF. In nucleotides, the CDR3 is TGTGCCAGCTCACCACGTCAGGGTGTAGATTCACCCCTCCACTTT.

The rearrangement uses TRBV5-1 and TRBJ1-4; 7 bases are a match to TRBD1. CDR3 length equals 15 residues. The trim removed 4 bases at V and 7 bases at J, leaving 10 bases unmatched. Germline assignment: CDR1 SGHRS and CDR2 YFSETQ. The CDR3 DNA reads TGCGCCAGCAGCCCACAGGGACAGATATTTGAAAAACTGTTTTTT. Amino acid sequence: CASSPQGQIFEKLFF.